The T cell receptor beta chain described here comes from a study of regulatory T cells in long-lasting Graves disease. Trimming left V 9 bases short and J 0 bases short, with 24 bases between. This CDR3 spans 17 amino acids. The germline CDR1 and CDR2 sequences are LNHDA and SQIVND (reference sequence). The time point denotes: newly diagnosed GD, antithyroid drugs for less than 3 months. PBMC-extracted RNA yielded the TCR library. HTBI primers from iRepertoire and Arm-PCR of CDR3 regions yielded the TCR beta libraries. TCRdb independently ran MiXCR on the multiplex PCR reads; one entry per CDR3 protein. The sample includes around 480,000 distinct CDR3 sequences, about 16% seen only once; the top ten take approximately 25%. These data were also reused for a study on T cells in Graves' hyperthyroidism and ophthalmopathy.

The J gene is TRBJ2-7, the V gene TRBV19; D is uncertain. The receptor was derived from a woman aged 35-65 years with Graves disease. Material: peripheral blood mononuclear cells (PBMCs), obtained at new diagnosis, from a patient treated with antithyroid drugs. The DNA of the CDR3 is TGTGCCAGCAGCTTATTCCGCAGGTTGCAGAGCTCCTACGAGCAGTACTTC. This translates into CASSLFRRLQSSYEQYF.